This T cell receptor beta chain emerged from a study of beta chain features in type 1 diabetes. Overall study: Sorted cells numbering around 100,000,000 were examined across all samples.

Regarding the study as a whole: Highly expressing activated T cells could be over-counted with a cDNA template.

V was shortened by 6 bases and J by 0 bases, with 17 bases between the two germline ends. The CDR3 is made up of 16 amino acids. All of the isolated RNA was reverse transcribed, so expressed TCRB transcripts were sequenced. The average read count of naive, central memory and regulatory T cell samples was about 3.57 million. Clones were sequenced by immunoSEQ multiplex PCR, and TCRdb holds only the in-frame ones, with some missing. The sample contains around 500,000 clones, more than 9.5% of which appear only once. As to this clone: Its antigen is currently unknown.

This TCR was sampled from a woman under 30 in good health. The rearrangement uses TRBV23-1 and TRBJ2-5; D tentatively reads TRBD1 or TRBD2 (6 bases each). TRBV23-1 is known as an ORF, though its function is uncertain. Sequencing was performed on naive CD4+ T cells from blood. CDR3 amino acids: CASRPGAERDQETQYF. Here the CDR3 DNA reads TGCGCCAGCAGGCCGGGGGCCGAGCGGGACCAAGAGACCCAGTACTTC.